Listed below are T cell receptor beta chains from one sample, sequenced in a study of cytomegalovirus exposure and HLA in healthy donors. Profiling relied on immunoSEQ multiplex PCR, and the TCRdb table lists in-frame clones only, not all of them. Of about 160,000 clones listed, around three quarters were seen once; the top ten hold approximately 3.1%. Sequencing used PBMCs. The receptors were sampled from a woman in her thirties or forties in good health and CMV-seronegative. Each CDR3 is given with its conserved first and last residue. A D gene is named only where the DNA matches it firmly. Clone sizes are given selectively: once, few, many, or a class where the clone is expanded.

V gene	D gene	J gene	clone size	CDR3 DNA	CDR3 protein
TRBV27	TRBD1	TRBJ2-5	.	TGTGCCAGCAGAAGGACAGGGACGGAGACCCAGTACTTC	CASRRTGTETQYF
TRBV27	.	TRBJ1-1	.	TGTGCCAGCAGTTTTAATTATGGGCAGAACACTGAAGCTTTCTTT	CASSFNYGQNTEAFF
TRBV19	.	TRBJ2-7	.	TGTGCCAGTAGTATGGGGCAGGGCCCTACCTACGAGCAGTACTTC	CASSMGQGPTYEQYF
TRBV28	TRBD2	TRBJ2-6	.	TGTGCCAGCCGACCGGGGGGGGCTGGGGCCAACGTCCTGACTTTC	CASRPGGAGANVLTF
TRBV4-2	.	TRBJ2-7	.	TGTGCCAGCAGCCTAACAACAGGGCCCGACTACGAGCAGTACTTC	CASSLTTGPDYEQYF
TRBV1	.	TRBJ2-2	.	TGCACCAGCAGCCCATGGACTAGCGGGGGCCCGAACACCGGGGAGCTGTTTTTT	CTSSPWTSGGPNTGELFF
TRBV5-1	TRBD1	TRBJ1-1	.	TGCGCCAGCAGCTTGGAACAGGGGAGCACTGAAGCTTTCTTT	CASSLEQGSTEAFF
TRBV7-2	TRBD2	TRBJ2-7	.	TGTGCCAGCAGCTTAGATACTAGCGGGGGGGCTCAGTACTTC	CASSLDTSGGAQYF
TRBV7-9	TRBD2	TRBJ2-3	.	TGTGCTAGCAGCCACCGACTAGCGATTGATACGCAGTATTTT	CASSHRLAIDTQYF
TRBV27	TRBD1	TRBJ1-6	.	TGTGCCAGCACCCCCGACAGGGGTGATTCACCCCTCCACTTT	CASTPDRGDSPLHF
TRBV11-1	TRBD1	TRBJ2-2	.	TGTGCCAGCAGCCGACAGGGGGCTACCGGGGAGCTGTTTTTT	CASSRQGATGELFF
TRBV5-1	TRBD2	TRBJ2-1	.	TGCGCCAGCAGCTTGGGGGTAGCGGGGGGAGGTGAGCAGTTCTTC	CASSLGVAGGGEQFF
TRBV19	TRBD1	TRBJ1-1	.	TGTGCCACCTCCCGGACAGGGGGTCTCATAATGAACACTGAAGCTTTCTTT	CATSRTGGLIMNTEAFF
TRBV19	.	TRBJ1-2	.	TGTGCCAGTAGTATAGGGACGGGAAACTATGGCTACACCTTC	CASSIGTGNYGYTF
TRBV9	.	TRBJ2-1	.	TGTGCCAGCAGCCGAACGGGGGTATACAATGAGCAGTTCTTC	CASSRTGVYNEQFF
TRBV27	TRBD2	TRBJ2-1	.	TGTGCCAGCAGTTTAGTAATTCGGGGGGGCTCCTACAATGAGCAGTTCTTC	CASSLVIRGGSYNEQFF
TRBV2	.	TRBJ2-7	.	TGTGCCAGCGAGGAGGACAGCTCCTACGAGCAGTACTTC	CASEEDSSYEQYF
TRBV5-1	TRBD1	TRBJ1-5	.	TGCGCCAGCAGCTTGGAACCCGGGACAGGGCTACCGCCCCAGCATTTT	CASSLEPGTGLPPQHF
TRBV2	TRBD2	TRBJ2-3	few	TGTGCCAGCTATCAGCGGGGGGCTGTCACAGATACGCAGTATTTT	CASYQRGAVTDTQYF
TRBV5-8	.	TRBJ1-5	once	TGTGCCAGCCGCTGGGGCCGGGCAGTCCCCAATCAGCCCCAGCATTTT	CASRWGRAVPNQPQHF